This T cell receptor beta chain originates from a study of CD8 T cells in ankylosing spondylitis. Study-wide findings and caveats: Made up of 7 to 9 highly homologous variants, a TCR beta motif appeared characteristic of ankylosing spondylitis blood. Researchers reportedly found disease-linked clones significantly enriched in matched ankylosing spondylitis synovial fluid.

TCRdb processed the 5' RACE reads anew with MiXCR; each CDR3 protein has one entry. The repertoire holds around 540,000 distinct CDR3 sequences, with roughly 12% as singletons. CDR1 MGHRA and CDR2 YSYEKL come from the germline V gene. With 1 base clipped from V and 9 bases from J, the junction kept 10 bases outside the gene matches. The length of the CDR3 is 17 residues. Comment on this clonotype: Its antigen is not known.

The J gene is TRBJ1-6, the V gene TRBV4-1, with 9 bases matching TRBD1. The receptor's source is a male donor with ankylosing spondylitis. Material: blood, either unsorted or a sorted T cell fraction (not recorded which). The CDR3 sequence: CASSQGTGQGPGSPLHF. The CDR3 coding sequence is TGCGCCAGCAGCCAAGGTACAGGACAGGGGCCGGGTTCACCCCTCCACTTT.